The 25 T cell receptor beta chains below come from one sample, sequenced in a study of blood T cell repertoires in COVID-19. Sequenced by immunoSEQ multiplex PCR; TCRdb stores in-frame clones only, minus some. The data contain roughly 150,000 clones, about four fifths of them seen just once; the ten biggest clones take up approximately 2.6%. The sequenced sample consisted of peripheral blood. These receptor sequences come from a woman of 80 years or more with COVID-19, enrolled during active disease.

This clone was detected once. The V and J genes are TRBV6-1 and TRBJ1-4; D is ambiguous. CDR3 size: 13 residues. CDR1 and CDR2 (germline): MNHNS, SASEGT. Trimming removed 2 bases at V and 4 bases at J, with 5 bases between. CDR3 nucleotide sequence: TGTGCCAGCAGTGAATTCATTAATGAAAAACTGTTTTTT. Translation: CASSEFINEKLFF.

The chain employs TRBV5-1 and TRBJ2-5; TRBD2 aligns across 8 bases. The ends lost 5 bases at V and 5 bases at J; junction bases unmatched: 5. The CDR3 has 13 amino acids. Per germline, CDR1 SGHRS and CDR2 YFSETQ. CDR3 coding DNA: TGCGCCAGCAGTCCCGGGGGGGGCGAGACCCAGTACTTC. Its translation is CASSPGGGETQYF.

The chain links TRBV19 to TRBJ2-5; D may be TRBD1 (7 bases). There are 14 residues in the CDR3. CDR1 and CDR2 (germline): LNHDA, SQIVND (reference sequence). Trimming stripped 2 bases from V and 5 bases from J, with 12 bases between. The CDR3 nucleotides are TGTGCCAGTAGTATAAGGGACAGCGGGGAGACCCAGTACTTC. Protein: CASSIRDSGETQYF.

In this sample, this clone turned up a few times. This chain links TRBV6-5 with TRBJ1-2; TRBD1 agrees at 9 bases. The V gene end was trimmed by 5 bases and the J gene end by 4 bases; junction bases not matched to a gene: 8. The CDR3 consists of 15 residues. Germline loops: CDR1 MNHEY, CDR2 SVGAGI. The CDR3 spells CASSRRTGDIYGYTF. CDR3 coding DNA: TGTGCCAGCAGTCGTCGGACAGGGGATATCTATGGCTACACCTTC.

The chain couples TRBV11-3 to TRBJ2-7; 14 nucleotides align to TRBD2. The CDR3 runs to 15 residues. Unmatched junction bases numbered 6, after V lost 5 bases and J lost 6 bases. Germline assignment: CDR1 SGHNT and CDR2 YENEEA. The CDR3 here is CASSPTGTSGSEQYF. The CDR3, as DNA: TGTGCCAGCAGCCCCACGGGGACTAGCGGGAGCGAGCAGTACTTC.

V gene TRBV14 combines with J gene TRBJ2-5; D perhaps matches TRBD2 (5 bases). Looked up from germline, CDR1 is SGHDN and CDR2 is FVKESK. The CDR3 is 14 residues long. The V end was cut by 2 bases, the J end by 2 bases, with 9 bases between. In DNA form, the CDR3 reads TGTGCCAGCAGCCAATCTAGGAGGCAAGAGACCCAGTACTTC. It encodes CASSQSRRQETQYF.

V usage is TRBV7-6 and J usage is TRBJ1-3; maybe TRBD1 (6 bases). CDR1 SGHVS and CDR2 FNYEAQ come from the germline V gene. V dropped 0 bases and J dropped 4 bases, with 13 bases sitting between them. CDR3 length: 16 amino acids. The CDR3 region is CASSLARGDGGNTIYF. The CDR3 region has the DNA TGTGCCAGCAGCTTAGCCAGGGGCGATGGAGGAAACACCATATATTTT.

The rearrangement links TRBV7-8 to TRBJ2-3; 9 bases agree with TRBD2. The CDR3 has 15 amino acids. In germline, CDR1 is SGHVS, CDR2 FQNEAQ. V shed 1 base, J shed 8 bases, and the junction held 7 bases outside the gene matches. The CDR3 DNA sequence: TGTGCCAGCAGCTTAGGTGCGGGGGGGCCCAGTACGCAGTATTTT. It encodes CASSLGAGGPSTQYF. Drawing the rest from reference TRBV7-8 and TRBJ2-3, the complete variable domain is GAGVSQSPRYKVAKRGQDVALRCDPISGHVSLFWYQQALGQGPEFLTYFQNEAQLDKSGLPSDRFFAERPEGSVSTLKIQRTQQEDSAVYLCASSLGAGGPSTQYFGPGTRLTVL.

This clone showed up just once. This chain joins TRBV6-1 and TRBJ2-7; perhaps TRBD2 as D (5 bases). Trimming cost V 1 base and J 6 bases, with 10 bases left between them. CDR1 is MNHNS, CDR2 SASEGT, per germline. This CDR3 has 13 residues. The CDR3, as DNA: TGTGCCAGCAGTGAAGTAACGGGAACCGAGCAGTACTTC. Protein: CASSEVTGTEQYF.

The V call is TRBV10-3, the J call TRBJ2-3; 12 nucleotides line up with TRBD1. CDR1 is ENHRY and CDR2 is SYGVKD in the germline V gene. The CDR3 length is 16 residues. Trimming at V came to 8 bases and at J to 3 bases, leaving 9 bases not matched to a gene. The CDR3 DNA reads as TGTGCCATCGCGAGGGGGGACAGGGGGCAAACAGATACGCAGTATTTT. Translating it yields CAIARGDRGQTDTQYF.

The chain links TRBV21-1 to TRBJ2-5; the table names TRBD2, a call not compared with the DNA. TRBV21-1 is marked as a pseudogene. The CDR3 covers 17 residues. CDR3 in amino acids: CASSGRTTSWYQETQYF. The CDR3 nucleotides are TGTGCCAGCAGTGGCCGGACTACCTCTTGGTACCAAGAGACCCAGTACTTC.

This clone was seen only a few times. The chain joins TRBV6-5 to TRBJ1-3; a weak D match, TRBD1 (6 bases). From germline, CDR1 is MNHEY and CDR2 SVGAGI. V lost 5 bases to trimming and J lost 0 bases, with 11 bases between them. The CDR3 spans 15 residues. The CDR3 DNA reads as TGTGCCAGCAGTCGGGAGGGGGGCTCTGGAAACACCATATATTTT. Translated, it gives CASSREGGSGNTIYF.

The J gene is TRBJ1-6, the V gene TRBV28; D may be TRBD1 (5 bases). V gave up 6 bases and J gave up 5 bases, with 17 bases separating them. This CDR3 is built from 16 residues. Germline-derived CDR1 and CDR2 are MDHEN and SYDVKM. The CDR3 DNA reads as TGTGCCAGCAGCCCGGCGGGGGGGGAGCATAATTCACCCCTCCACTTT. It translates to CASSPAGGEHNSPLHF.

J is TRBJ2-1 and V is TRBV5-1; 9 positions match TRBD1. This CDR3 has 16 residues. The J segment lost 0 bases and the V segment lost 4 bases, leaving 5 bases of the junction unmatched. Germline lookup yields CDR1 SGHRS and CDR2 YFSETQ. The CDR3 is CASSVLGQGSYNEQFF. The CDR3 region has the DNA TGCGCCAGCAGCGTGCTGGGACAGGGCTCCTACAATGAGCAGTTCTTC. Looking up the rest from reference TRBV5-1 and TRBJ2-1 gives the full variable domain: KAGVTQTPRYLIKTRGQQVTLSCSPISGHRSVSWYQQTPGQGLQFLFEYFSETQRNKGNFPGRFSGRQFSNSRSEMNVSTLELGDSALYLCASSVLGQGSYNEQFFGPGTRLTVL.

The rearrangement uses TRBV5-1 and TRBJ2-3; TRBD2 aligns across 7 bases. Germline CDR1 reads SGHRS; CDR2 reads YFSETQ. Losses at the gene ends were 3 bases for V and 2 bases for J; bases not matched to a gene: 15. CDR3 length: 18 residues. CDR3 region: CASSSLAVGWGSTDTQYF. Written as DNA, the CDR3 is TGCGCCAGCAGCTCCCTAGCGGTAGGCTGGGGCTCCACAGATACGCAGTATTTT.

V is TRBV18 and J is TRBJ1-3; a weak D match, TRBD1 (5 bases). V lost 1 base to trimming and J lost 2 bases, with 12 bases between them. This CDR3 is built from 16 residues. CDR1 and CDR2 (germline): KGHSH, LQKENI. CDR3 in amino acids: CASSPRMRTTGNTIYF. DNA of the CDR3: TGTGCCAGCTCACCACGGATGCGGACAACTGGAAACACCATATATTTT.

This clone appeared a single time. The rearrangement joins TRBV7-9 to TRBJ2-4, with D maybe TRBD2 (5 bases). V was trimmed by 5 bases and J by 10 bases, leaving 15 bases between them. Germline V gene sequence: CDR1 SEHNR, CDR2 FQNEAQ (reference sequence). This CDR3 spans 13 amino acids. CDR3 sequence: CASSPAGEWIQYF. The CDR3 DNA is TGTGCCAGCAGCCCGGCTGGGGAGTGGATTCAGTACTTC.

This clone was counted once. This sequence joins TRBV7-9 and TRBJ2-7; TRBD2 matches 10 bases. The CDR3 sequence is 15 residues long. The V segment lost 2 bases and the J segment 2 bases; nucleotides outside the gene matches: 3. Germline-derived CDR1 and CDR2 are SEHNR and FQNEAQ (reference sequence). CDR3 sequence (DNA): TGTGCCAGCAGCTTAAAGACTAGCGGGCCCTACGAGCAGTACTTC. Encoded protein: CASSLKTSGPYEQYF.

The chain combines TRBV3-1 (or the pseudogene TRBV3-2) with TRBJ1-5; 10 nucleotides align to TRBD1. Germline V gene data show CDR1 as LGHDT and CDR2 as YNNKEL (reference sequence). Trimming at V came to 4 bases and at J to 3 bases, leaving 9 bases not matched to a gene. This CDR3 spans 17 amino acids. The CDR3 sequence is CASSPGQGSYTNQPQHF. The CDR3 nucleotides are TGTGCCAGCAGCCCGGGACAGGGGTCTTATACCAATCAGCCCCAGCATTTT.

This rearrangement joins TRBV27 to TRBJ2-1, with a possible D match to TRBD2 (6 bases). Trimming pared 3 bases from V and 6 bases from J, leaving 9 bases between. The germline V gene encodes CDR1 MNHEY and CDR2 SMNVEV (reference sequence). This CDR3 comprises 13 residues. CDR3 region: CASSFRDFNEQFF. The CDR3 DNA reads as TGTGCCAGCAGTTTTAGGGACTTCAATGAGCAGTTCTTC.

The chain employs TRBV5-1 and TRBJ2-3; no reliable D call. V lost 1 base and J lost 5, with 14 bases in between. This CDR3 has 15 amino acids. From germline, CDR1 is SGHRS and CDR2 YFSETQ. In DNA, the CDR3 is TGCGCCAGCAGCTTGTTTACTTACGGCGGAGATACGCAGTATTTT. Amino acid sequence: CASSLFTYGGDTQYF.

This chain uses TRBV3-1 (or the pseudogene TRBV3-2) with TRBJ2-4; TRBD1 aligns across 12 bases. Germline V lookup: CDR1 LGHDT, CDR2 YNNKEL (reference sequence). Germline trimming cut 4 bases from V and 0 bases from J; bases unmatched to any gene: 10. The CDR3 loop spans 19 amino acids. This CDR3 is CASSPSGQGAIGAKNIQYF. In DNA, the CDR3 is TGTGCCAGCAGCCCTTCGGGACAGGGGGCGATTGGAGCCAAAAACATTCAGTACTTC.

J is TRBJ1-2 and V is TRBV27, with D possibly TRBD1 on 5 matching bases. The germline V gene has CDR1 MNHEY and CDR2 SMNVEV (reference sequence). Trimming removed 5 bases at V and 3 bases at J, with 7 bases between. The CDR3 runs to 12 residues. The CDR3 bases are TGTGCCAGCAGTCAAGGGGACTATGGCTACACCTTC. It codes for CASSQGDYGYTF.

V is TRBV28 and J is TRBJ1-5; D gene ambiguous. The ends were cut back, 9 bases at V and 5 bases at J, with 8 bases in the middle. The CDR3 extends over 11 amino acids. Germline V CDR1 and CDR2: MDHEN, SYDVKM. The CDR3 protein is CASSEDQPQHF. The CDR3 DNA reads TGTGCCAGTAGTGAGGATCAGCCCCAGCATTTT.

This clone has more than one count but fewer than ten. This sequence joins TRBV29-1 and TRBJ2-2; TRBD2 matches 7 bases. CDR3 length: 14 residues. V lost 3 bases, J lost 0 bases, and 1 base stayed unmatched. Germline V CDR1 and CDR2: SQVTM, ANQGSEA. CDR3 coding DNA: TGCAGCGTTGACGGACTAGCGAACACCGGGGAGCTGTTTTTT. This encodes CSVDGLANTGELFF.